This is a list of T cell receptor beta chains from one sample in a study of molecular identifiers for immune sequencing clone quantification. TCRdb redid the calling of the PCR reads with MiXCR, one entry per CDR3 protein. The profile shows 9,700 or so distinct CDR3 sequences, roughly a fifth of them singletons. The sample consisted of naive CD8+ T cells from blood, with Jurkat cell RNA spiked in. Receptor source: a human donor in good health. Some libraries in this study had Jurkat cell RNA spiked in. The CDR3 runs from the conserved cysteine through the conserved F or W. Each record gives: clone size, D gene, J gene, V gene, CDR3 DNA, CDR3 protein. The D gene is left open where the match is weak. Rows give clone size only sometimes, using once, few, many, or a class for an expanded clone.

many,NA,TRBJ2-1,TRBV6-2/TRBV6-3,TGTGCCAGCAGTCCCGGGTCTCCTGAGCAGTTCTTC,CASSPGSPEQFF
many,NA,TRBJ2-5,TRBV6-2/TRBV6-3,TGTGCCAGCAGTTACTCGGATCCTACCAGAGGGACCCAGTACTTC,CASSYSDPTRGTQYF
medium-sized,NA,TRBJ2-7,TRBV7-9,TGTGCCAGCAGCTTAGCGGGAACCTACGAGCAGTACTTC,CASSLAGTYEQYF
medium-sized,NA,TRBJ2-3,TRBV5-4,TGTGCCAGCAGCTTGGGTGCGTCTAGCACAGATACGCAGTATTTT,CASSLGASSTDTQYF
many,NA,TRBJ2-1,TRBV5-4,TGTGCCAGCAGCCCGTCCGAGGGCACACTCTACAATGAGCAGTTCTTC,CASSPSEGTLYNEQFF
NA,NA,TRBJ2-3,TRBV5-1,TGCGCCAGCAGCTTCATGGGGGCCACAGATACGCAGTATTTC,CASSFMGATDTQYF
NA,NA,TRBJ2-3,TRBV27,TGTGCCAGCAATTTATGGTGGGCGGATACGCAGTATTTT,CASNLWWADTQYF
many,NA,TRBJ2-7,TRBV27,TGTGCCAGCAGCTTACAGTATTCCTACGAGCAGTACTTC,CASSLQYSYEQYF
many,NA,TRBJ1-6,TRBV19,TGTGCCAGTGGGCAGGGAAGTTCACCCCTCCACTTT,CASGQGSSPLHF
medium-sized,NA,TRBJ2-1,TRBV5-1,TGCGCCAGCAGCATCGGGGGGCGGGAGATCGATGAGCAGTTCTTC,CASSIGGREIDEQFF
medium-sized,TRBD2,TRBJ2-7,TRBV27,TGTGCCAGCAGTTTCGAGGCGGGAGGGCCCTACGAGCAGTACTTC,CASSFEAGGPYEQYF
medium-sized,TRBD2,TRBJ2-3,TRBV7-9,TGTGCCAGCAGCCTGGTTGGTAGCGGGGGGATTGCAGATACGCAGTATTTT,CASSLVGSGGIADTQYF
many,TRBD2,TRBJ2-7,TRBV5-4,TGTGCCAGCAGCCAGCGGGGCCACTCCTACGAGCAGTACTTC,CASSQRGHSYEQYF
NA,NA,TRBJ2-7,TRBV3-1,TGTGCCAGCAGCAAGGAGGGGGTCCCCTCCTACGAGCAGTACTTC,CASSKEGVPSYEQYF
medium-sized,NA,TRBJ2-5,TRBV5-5,TGTGCCAGCAGTTTCACCGGACTAATACAAGAGACCCAGTACTTC,CASSFTGLIQETQYF
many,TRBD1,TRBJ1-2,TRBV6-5,TGTGCCAGCAGTTACGTTGGCAGGGGGAATGGCTACACCTTC,CASSYVGRGNGYTF